The 3 T cell receptor beta chains below were found in one sample sequenced in a study of graft-versus-host responses after intestinal transplantation. Only in-frame clones appear in the TCRdb table, and some are missing; sequencing was by immunoSEQ multiplex PCR. Found here are approximately 80,000 clones, around 90% of them singletons; the top ten hold 0.34%. The antigens for these receptors are not known. Sample: unstimulated CD4+ T cells sorted from spleen or lymph node cells, taken before intestinal transplant. These receptors originate from a human donor who received an intestinal transplant.

This chain uses TRBV7-9 with TRBJ1-1; D remains ambiguous. This CDR3 has 14 residues. Germline CDR1 reads SEHNR; CDR2 reads FQNEAQ (reference sequence). V was cut by 4 bases and J by 3 bases, with 12 bases left in between. CDR3 in DNA: TGTGCCAGCAGCTCCCAGACGGGATACACTGAAGCTTTCTTT. This sequence encodes CASSSQTGYTEAFF.

This chain links TRBV6-5 with TRBJ1-2; D remains ambiguous. Deletions cut 0 bases from V and 2 bases from J, with 13 bases between. This CDR3 has 16 amino acids. Germline lookup yields CDR1 MNHEY and CDR2 SVGAGI. The CDR3 is CASSYSFRSVNYGYTF. In DNA, the CDR3 is TGTGCCAGCAGTTACTCGTTTCGGAGTGTCAACTATGGCTACACCTTC.

Here the CDR3 reads CASSSRTGDQPQHF. CDR3 DNA sequence: TGTGCCAGCAGTTCACGGACAGGGGATCAGCCCCAGCATTTT. The chain couples TRBV27 to TRBJ1-5; 9 positions agree with TRBD1. Germline-derived CDR1 and CDR2 are MNHEY and SMNVEV (reference sequence). CDR3 length: 14 amino acids. The junction had 3 bases not matched to a gene; V was cut back by 4 bases and J by 5 bases.